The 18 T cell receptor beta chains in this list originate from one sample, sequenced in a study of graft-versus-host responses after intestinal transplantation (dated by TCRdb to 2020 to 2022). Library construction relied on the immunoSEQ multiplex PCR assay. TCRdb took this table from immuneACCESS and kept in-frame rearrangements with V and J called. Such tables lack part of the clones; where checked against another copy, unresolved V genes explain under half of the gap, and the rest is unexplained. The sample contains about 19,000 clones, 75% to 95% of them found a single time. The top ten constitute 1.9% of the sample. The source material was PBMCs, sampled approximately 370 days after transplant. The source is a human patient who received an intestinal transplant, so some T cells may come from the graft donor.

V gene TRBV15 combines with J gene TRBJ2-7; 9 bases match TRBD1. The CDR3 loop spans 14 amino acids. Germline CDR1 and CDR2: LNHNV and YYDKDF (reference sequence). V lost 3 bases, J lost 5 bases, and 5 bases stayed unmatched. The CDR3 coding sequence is TGTGCCACCAGCAGCGGGACAGGGATAGACGAGCAGTACTTC. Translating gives CATSSGTGIDEQYF.

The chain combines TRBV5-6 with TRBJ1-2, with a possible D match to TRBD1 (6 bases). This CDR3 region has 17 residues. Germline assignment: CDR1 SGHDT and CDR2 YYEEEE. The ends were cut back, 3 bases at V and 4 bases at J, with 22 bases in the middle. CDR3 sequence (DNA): TGTGCCAGCAGCTCTGTAAGCCCCCTAGACAGGCTCTATGGCTACACCTTC. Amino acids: CASSSVSPLDRLYGYTF.

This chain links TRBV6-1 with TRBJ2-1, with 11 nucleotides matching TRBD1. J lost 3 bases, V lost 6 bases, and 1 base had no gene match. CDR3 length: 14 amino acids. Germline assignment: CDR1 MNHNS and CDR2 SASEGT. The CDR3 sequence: CASRGTGGYNEQFF. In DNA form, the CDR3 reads TGTGCCAGCAGAGGGACAGGGGGCTACAATGAGCAGTTCTTC.

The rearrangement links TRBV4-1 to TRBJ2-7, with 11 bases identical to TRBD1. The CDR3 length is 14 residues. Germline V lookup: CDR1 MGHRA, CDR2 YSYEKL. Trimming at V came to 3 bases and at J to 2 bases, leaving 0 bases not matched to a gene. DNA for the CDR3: TGCGCCAGCAGCCAGGGACAGGGGGCCTACGAGCAGTACTTC. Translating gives CASSQGQGAYEQYF.

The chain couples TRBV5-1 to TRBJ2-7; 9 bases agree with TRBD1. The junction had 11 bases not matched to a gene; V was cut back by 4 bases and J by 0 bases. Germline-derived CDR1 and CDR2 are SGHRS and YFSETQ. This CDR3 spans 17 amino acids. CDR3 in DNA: TGCGCCAGCAGCGCCGGGACAGGGATCGTGAGCTCCTACGAGCAGTACTTC. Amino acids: CASSAGTGIVSSYEQYF.

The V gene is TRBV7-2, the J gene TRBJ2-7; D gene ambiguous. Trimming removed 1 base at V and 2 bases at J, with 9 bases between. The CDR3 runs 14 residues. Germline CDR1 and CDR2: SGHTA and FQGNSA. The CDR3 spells CASSLEVPPYEQYF. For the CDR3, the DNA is TGTGCCAGCAGCTTAGAAGTACCCCCCTACGAGCAGTACTTC. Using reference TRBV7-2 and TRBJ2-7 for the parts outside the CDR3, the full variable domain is GAGVSQSPSNKVTEKGKDVELRCDPISGHTALYWYRQSLGQGLEFLIYFQGNSAPDKSGLPSDRFSAERTGGSVSTLTIQRTQQEDSAVYLCASSLEVPPYEQYFGPGTRLTVT.

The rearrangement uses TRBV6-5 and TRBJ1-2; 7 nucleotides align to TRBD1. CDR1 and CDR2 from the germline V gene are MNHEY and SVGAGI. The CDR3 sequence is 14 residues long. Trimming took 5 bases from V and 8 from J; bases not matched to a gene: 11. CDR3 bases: TGTGCCAGCAGTGAAGTAGACAGGGTGGGGGGCTACACCTTC. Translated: CASSEVDRVGGYTF.

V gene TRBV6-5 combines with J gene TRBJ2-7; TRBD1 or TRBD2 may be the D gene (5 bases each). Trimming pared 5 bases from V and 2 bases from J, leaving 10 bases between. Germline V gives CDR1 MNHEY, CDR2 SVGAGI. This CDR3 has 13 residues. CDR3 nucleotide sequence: TGTGCCAGCAGTCCCGGGGCCACCTACGAGCAGTACTTC. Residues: CASSPGATYEQYF.

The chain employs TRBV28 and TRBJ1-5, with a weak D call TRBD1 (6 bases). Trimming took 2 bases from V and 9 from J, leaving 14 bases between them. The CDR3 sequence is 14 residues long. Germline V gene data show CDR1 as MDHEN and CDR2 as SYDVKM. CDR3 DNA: TGTGCCAGCAGTTTAGGGAAGGGGGTGGGGCCCCAGCATTTT. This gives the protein CASSLGKGVGPQHF.

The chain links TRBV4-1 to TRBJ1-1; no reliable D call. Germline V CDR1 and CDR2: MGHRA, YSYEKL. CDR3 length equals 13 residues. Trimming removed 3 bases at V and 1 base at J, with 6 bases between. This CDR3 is CASSHRGNTEAFF. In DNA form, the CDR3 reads TGCGCCAGCAGCCATCGGGGGAACACTGAAGCTTTCTTT.

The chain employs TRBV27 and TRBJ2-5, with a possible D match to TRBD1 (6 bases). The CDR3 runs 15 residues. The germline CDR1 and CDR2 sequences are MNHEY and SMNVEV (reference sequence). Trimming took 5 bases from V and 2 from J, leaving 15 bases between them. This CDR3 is CASSPRQDFQETQYF. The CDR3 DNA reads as TGTGCCAGCAGTCCCCGACAGGACTTTCAAGAGACCCAGTACTTC.

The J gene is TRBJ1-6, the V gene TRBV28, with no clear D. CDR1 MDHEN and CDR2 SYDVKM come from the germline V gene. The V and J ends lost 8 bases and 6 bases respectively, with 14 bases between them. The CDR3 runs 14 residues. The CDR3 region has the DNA TGTGCCAGCGATGTATCGGTCCCTAATTCACCCCTCCACTTT. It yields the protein CASDVSVPNSPLHF.

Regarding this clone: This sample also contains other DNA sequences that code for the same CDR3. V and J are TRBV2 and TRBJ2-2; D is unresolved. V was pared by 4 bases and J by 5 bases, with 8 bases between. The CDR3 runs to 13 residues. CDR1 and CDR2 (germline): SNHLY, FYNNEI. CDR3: CASSGVETGELFF. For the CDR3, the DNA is TGTGCCAGCAGTGGAGTGGAGACCGGGGAGCTGTTTTTT.

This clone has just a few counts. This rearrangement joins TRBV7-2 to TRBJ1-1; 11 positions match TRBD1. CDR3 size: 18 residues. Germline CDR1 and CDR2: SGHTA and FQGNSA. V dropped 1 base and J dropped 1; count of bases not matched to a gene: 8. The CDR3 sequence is CASSLGGTGGLANTEAFF. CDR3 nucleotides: TGTGCCAGCAGCTTAGGGGGGACAGGGGGATTAGCGAACACTGAAGCTTTCTTT.

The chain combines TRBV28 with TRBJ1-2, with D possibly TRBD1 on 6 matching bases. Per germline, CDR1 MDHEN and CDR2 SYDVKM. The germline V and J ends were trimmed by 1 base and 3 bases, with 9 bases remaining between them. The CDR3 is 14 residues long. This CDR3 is CASSLSTGYYGYTF. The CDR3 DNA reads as TGTGCCAGCAGTTTATCGACAGGCTACTATGGCTACACCTTC.

In DNA form, the CDR3 reads TGTGCCAGCAGCTTAGCAGGTCGGCAGGACTTTAAAGCTTTCTTT. Protein sequence: CASSLAGRQDFKAFF. This chain joins TRBV7-9 and TRBJ1-1; D not certain. Trimming left V 0 bases short and J 9 bases short, with 17 bases between. The CDR3 is 15 amino acids. The germline V gene encodes CDR1 SEHNR and CDR2 FQNEAQ (reference sequence).

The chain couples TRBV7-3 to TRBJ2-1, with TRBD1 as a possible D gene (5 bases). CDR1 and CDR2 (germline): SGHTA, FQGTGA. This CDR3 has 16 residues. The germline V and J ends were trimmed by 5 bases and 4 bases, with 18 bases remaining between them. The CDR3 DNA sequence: TGTGCCAGCAGCGAGTCAGGGTCTCCCATGTACAATGAGCAGTTCTTC. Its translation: CASSESGSPMYNEQFF.

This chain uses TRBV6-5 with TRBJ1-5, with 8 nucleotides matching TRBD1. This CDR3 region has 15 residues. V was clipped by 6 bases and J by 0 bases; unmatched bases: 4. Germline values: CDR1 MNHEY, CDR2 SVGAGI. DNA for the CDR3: TGTGCCAGCAGCGACAGGGGATTTAGCAATCAGCCCCAGCATTTT. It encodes CASSDRGFSNQPQHF.